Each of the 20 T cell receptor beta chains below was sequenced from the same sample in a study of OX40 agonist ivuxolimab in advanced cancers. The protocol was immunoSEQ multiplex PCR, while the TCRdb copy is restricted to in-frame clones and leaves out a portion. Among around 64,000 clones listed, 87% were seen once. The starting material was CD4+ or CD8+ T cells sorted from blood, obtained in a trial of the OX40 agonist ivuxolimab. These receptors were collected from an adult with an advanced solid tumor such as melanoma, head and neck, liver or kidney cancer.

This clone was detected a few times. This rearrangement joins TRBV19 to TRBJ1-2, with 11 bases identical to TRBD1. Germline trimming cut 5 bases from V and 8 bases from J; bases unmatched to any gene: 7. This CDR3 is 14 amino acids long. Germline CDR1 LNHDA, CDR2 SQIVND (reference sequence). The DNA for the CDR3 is TGTGCCAGTAGTGGACAGGGGGCACCGGACGGCTACACCTTC. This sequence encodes CASSGQGAPDGYTF.

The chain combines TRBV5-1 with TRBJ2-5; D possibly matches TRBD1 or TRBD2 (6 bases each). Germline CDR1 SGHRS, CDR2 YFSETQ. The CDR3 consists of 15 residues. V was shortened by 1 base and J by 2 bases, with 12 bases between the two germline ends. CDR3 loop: CASSLSGAAQETQYF. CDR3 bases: TGCGCCAGCAGCTTGTCGGGGGCCGCACAAGAGACCCAGTACTTC.

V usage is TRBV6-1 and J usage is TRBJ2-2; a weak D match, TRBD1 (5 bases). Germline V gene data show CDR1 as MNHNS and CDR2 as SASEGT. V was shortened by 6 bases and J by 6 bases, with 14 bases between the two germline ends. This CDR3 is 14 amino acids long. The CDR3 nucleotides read TGTGCCAGCAGCTCCCAGGGTGGCTCCGGGGAGCTGTTTTTT. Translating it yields CASSSQGGSGELFF.

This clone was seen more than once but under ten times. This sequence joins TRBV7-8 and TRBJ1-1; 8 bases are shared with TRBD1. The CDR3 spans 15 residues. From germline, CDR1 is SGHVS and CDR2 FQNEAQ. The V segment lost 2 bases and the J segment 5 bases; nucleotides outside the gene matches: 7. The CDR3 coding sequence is TGTGCCAGCAGCTTAATTAGGACAGGGACTACTGAAGCTTTCTTT. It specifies CASSLIRTGTTEAFF.

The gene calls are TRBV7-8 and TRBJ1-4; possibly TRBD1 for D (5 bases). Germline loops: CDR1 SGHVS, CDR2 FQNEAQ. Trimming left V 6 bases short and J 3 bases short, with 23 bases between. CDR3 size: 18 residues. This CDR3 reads CASSPRRQGSSPNEKLFF. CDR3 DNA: TGTGCCAGCAGTCCAAGGCGGCAGGGTTCATCACCTAATGAAAAACTGTTTTTT.

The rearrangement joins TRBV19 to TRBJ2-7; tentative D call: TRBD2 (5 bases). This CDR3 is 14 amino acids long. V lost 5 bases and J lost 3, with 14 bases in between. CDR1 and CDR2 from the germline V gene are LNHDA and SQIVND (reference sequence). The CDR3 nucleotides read TGTGCCAGTAGTCCCCAGGTGGAGGACTACGAGCAGTACTTC. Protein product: CASSPQVEDYEQYF. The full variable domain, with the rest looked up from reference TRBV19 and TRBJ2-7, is DGGITQSPKYLFRKEGQNVTLSCEQNLNHDAMYWYRQDPGQGLRLIYYSQIVNDFQKGDIAEGYSVSREKKESFPLTVTSAQKNPTAFYLCASSPQVEDYEQYFGPGTRLTVT.

The CDR3 loop reads CASRPDRTGVRNTIYF. CDR3 nucleotide sequence: TGTGCCAGCAGGCCTGACCGGACAGGGGTGCGAAACACCATATATTTT. The chain employs TRBV28 and TRBJ1-3; 9 bases are shared with TRBD1. There are 16 residues in the CDR3. The V gene end was trimmed by 6 bases and the J gene end by 5 bases; junction bases not matched to a gene: 11. The germline CDR1 and CDR2 sequences are MDHEN and SYDVKM.

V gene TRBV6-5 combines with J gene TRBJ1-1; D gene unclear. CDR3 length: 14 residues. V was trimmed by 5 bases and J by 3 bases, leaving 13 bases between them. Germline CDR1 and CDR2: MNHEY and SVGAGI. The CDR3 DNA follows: TGTGCCAGCAGTCCACCAGGCGTGCACACTGAAGCTTTCTTT. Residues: CASSPPGVHTEAFF.

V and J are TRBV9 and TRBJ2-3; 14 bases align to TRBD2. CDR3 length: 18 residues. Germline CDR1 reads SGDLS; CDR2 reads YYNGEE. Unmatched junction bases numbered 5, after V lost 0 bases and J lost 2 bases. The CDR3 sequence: CASSVGGLAGAPTDTQYF. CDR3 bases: TGTGCCAGCAGCGTAGGGGGACTAGCGGGAGCCCCCACAGATACGCAGTATTTT.

DNA of the CDR3: TGTGCCAGCAGCCTGCCGGGACTAGCGGGGAGCACGAATACGCAGTATTTT. As protein: CASSLPGLAGSTNTQYF. The chain is built from TRBV7-2 and TRBJ2-3; the match to TRBD2 covers 13 bases. The germline V gene has CDR1 SGHTA and CDR2 FQGNSA. The CDR3 is made up of 17 amino acids. J gave up 7 bases and V 5 bases, and 12 bases lay outside the gene matches.

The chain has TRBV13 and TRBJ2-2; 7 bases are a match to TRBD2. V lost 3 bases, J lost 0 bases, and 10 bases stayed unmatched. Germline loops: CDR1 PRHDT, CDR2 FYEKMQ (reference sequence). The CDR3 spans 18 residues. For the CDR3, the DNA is TGTGCCAGCAGCTTCCCCCAACTGAGCGGGACGAACACCGGGGAGCTGTTTTTT. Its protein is CASSFPQLSGTNTGELFF.

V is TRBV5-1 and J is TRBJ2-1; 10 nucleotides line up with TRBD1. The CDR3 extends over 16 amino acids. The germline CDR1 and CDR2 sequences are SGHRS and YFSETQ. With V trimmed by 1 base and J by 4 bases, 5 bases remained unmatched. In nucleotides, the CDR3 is TGCGCCAGCAGCTTGCCCGGGACAGGGGAATACAATGAGCAGTTCTTC. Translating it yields CASSLPGTGEYNEQFF.

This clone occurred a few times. The CDR3 region is CASSGAPDNEQFF. The CDR3 DNA follows: TGTGCCAGCTCCGGGGCACCCGACAATGAGCAGTTCTTC. The rearrangement uses TRBV18 and TRBJ2-1; perhaps D is TRBD1 or TRBD2 (5 bases each). The CDR3 has 13 residues. Germline V CDR1 and CDR2: KGHSH, LQKENI. V lost 6 bases, J lost 5 bases, and 11 bases lay in between.

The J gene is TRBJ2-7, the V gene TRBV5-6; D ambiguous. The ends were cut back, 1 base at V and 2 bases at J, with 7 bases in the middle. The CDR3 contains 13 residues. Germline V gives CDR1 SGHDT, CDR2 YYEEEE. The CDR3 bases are TGTGCCAGCAGCTTGACGATTACCTACGAGCAGTACTTC. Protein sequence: CASSLTITYEQYF.

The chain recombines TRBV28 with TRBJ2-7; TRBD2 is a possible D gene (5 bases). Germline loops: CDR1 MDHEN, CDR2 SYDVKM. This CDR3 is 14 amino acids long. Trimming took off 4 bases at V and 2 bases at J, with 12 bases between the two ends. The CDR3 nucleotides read TGTGCCAGCAGTTCCCCCGGGAACACCTACGAGCAGTACTTC. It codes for CASSSPGNTYEQYF.

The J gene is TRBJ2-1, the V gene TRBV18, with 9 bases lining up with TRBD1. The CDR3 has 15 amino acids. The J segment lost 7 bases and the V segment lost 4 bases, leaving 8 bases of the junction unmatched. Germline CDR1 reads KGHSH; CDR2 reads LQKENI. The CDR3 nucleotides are TGTGCCAGCTCACGTGGACAGGGGCCGGGGAATGAGCAGTTCTTC. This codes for CASSRGQGPGNEQFF.

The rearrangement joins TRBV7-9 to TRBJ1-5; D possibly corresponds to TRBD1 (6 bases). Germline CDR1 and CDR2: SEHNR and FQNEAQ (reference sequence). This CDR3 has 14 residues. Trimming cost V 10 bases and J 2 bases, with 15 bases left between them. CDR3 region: CAISISGGNQPQHF. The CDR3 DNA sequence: TGTGCCATCTCAATCTCAGGGGGCAATCAGCCCCAGCATTTT.

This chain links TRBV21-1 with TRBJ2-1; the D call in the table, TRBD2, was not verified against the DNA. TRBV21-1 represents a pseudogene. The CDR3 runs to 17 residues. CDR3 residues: CASSKWGLAGAISEQFF. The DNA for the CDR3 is TGTGCCAGCAGCAAATGGGGACTAGCGGGAGCTATTAGTGAGCAGTTCTTC.

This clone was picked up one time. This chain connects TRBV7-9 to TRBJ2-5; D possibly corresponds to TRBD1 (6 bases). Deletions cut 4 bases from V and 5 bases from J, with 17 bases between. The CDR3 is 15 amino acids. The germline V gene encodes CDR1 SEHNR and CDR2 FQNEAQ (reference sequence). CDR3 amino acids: CASSSRGEGEETQYF. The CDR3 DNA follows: TGTGCCAGCAGCTCACGGGGAGAGGGGGAGGAGACCCAGTACTTC. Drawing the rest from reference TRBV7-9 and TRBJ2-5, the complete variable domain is DTGVSQNPRHKITKRGQNVTFRCDPISEHNRLYWYRQTLGQGPEFLTYFQNEAQLEKSRLLSDRFSAERPKGSFSTLEIQRTEQGDSAMYLCASSSRGEGEETQYFGPGTRLLVL.

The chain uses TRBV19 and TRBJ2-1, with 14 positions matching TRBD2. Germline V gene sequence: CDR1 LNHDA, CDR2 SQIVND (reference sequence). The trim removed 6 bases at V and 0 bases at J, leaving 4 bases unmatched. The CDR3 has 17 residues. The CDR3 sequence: CASRSGTSGSSYNEQFF. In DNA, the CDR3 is TGTGCCAGTAGATCCGGGACTAGCGGGAGCTCCTACAATGAGCAGTTCTTC.